The T cell receptor (beta chain) described here comes from a study of control samples from healthy donors and cancer patients. TCRdb's table, derived via immunoSEQ multiplex PCR, lists solely in-frame clones and lacks some. The sample yields 85,000 to 100,000 clones, roughly 86% seen once. Germline V gives CDR1 SEHNR, CDR2 FQNEAQ (reference sequence). After removal of 5 bases from V and 4 bases from J, the junction contained 7 bases not matched to a gene. CDR3 length: 15 residues. This clone showed up many times. Sequenced material: blood. The receptor was derived from a man in his sixties in good health. V and J are TRBV7-9 and TRBJ1-2; TRBD1 matches 10 bases. CDR3 in amino acids: CASSDRDRGSYGYTF. For the CDR3, the DNA is TGTGCCAGCAGCGACCGGGACAGGGGAAGCTATGGCTACACCTTC.